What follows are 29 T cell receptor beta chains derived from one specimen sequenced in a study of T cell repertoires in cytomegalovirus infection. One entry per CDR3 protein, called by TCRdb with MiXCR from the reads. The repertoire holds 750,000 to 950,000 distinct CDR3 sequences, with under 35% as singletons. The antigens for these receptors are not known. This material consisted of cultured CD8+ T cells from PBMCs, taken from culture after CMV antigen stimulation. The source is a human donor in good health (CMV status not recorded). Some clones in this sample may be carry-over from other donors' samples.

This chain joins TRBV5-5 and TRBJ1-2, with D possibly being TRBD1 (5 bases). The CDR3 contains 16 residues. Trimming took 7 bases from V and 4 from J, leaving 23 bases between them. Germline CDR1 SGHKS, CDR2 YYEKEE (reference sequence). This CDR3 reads CASEPHPGGSSYGYTF. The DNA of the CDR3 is TGTGCCAGCGAACCCCACCCCGGGGGGTCCTCCTATGGCTACACCTTC.

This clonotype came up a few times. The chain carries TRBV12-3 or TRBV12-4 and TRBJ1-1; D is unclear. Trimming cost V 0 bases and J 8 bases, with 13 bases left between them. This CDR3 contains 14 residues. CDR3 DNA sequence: TGTGCCAGCAGTTTAGCTGGGAATTCTATCGAAGCTTTCTTT. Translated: CASSLAGNSIEAFF.

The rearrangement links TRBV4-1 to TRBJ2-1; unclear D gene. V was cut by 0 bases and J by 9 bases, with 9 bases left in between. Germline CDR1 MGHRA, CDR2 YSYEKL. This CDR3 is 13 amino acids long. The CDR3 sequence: CASSQDSPSEQFF. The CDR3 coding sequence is TGCGCCAGCAGCCAAGATAGCCCCAGTGAGCAGTTCTTC.

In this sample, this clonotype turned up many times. CDR3 nucleotide sequence: TGTGCCAGCAGTCCCGGACTACCCGGGGAGCTGTTTTTT. Translation gives CASSPGLPGELFF. V and J are TRBV27 and TRBJ2-2; possible D gene TRBD2, 6 bases. CDR3 length equals 13 residues. Germline CDR1 and CDR2: MNHEY and SMNVEV (reference sequence). Trimming took 5 bases from V and 6 from J, leaving 10 bases between them.

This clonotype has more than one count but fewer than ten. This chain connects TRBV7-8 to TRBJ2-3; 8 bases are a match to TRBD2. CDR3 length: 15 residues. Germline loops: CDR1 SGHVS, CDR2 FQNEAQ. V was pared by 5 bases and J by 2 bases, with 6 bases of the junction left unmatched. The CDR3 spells CASSLWRGDTDTQYF. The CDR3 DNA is TGTGCCAGCAGCCTCTGGCGGGGGGACACAGATACGCAGTATTTT.

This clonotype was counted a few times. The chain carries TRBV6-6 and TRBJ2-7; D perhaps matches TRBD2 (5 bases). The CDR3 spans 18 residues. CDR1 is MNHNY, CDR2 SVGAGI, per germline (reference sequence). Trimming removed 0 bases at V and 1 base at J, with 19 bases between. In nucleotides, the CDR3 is TGTGCCAGCAGTTACTCACCCCCCGGGAAGGGAGCGTCCTACGAGCAGTACTTC. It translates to CASSYSPPGKGASYEQYF.

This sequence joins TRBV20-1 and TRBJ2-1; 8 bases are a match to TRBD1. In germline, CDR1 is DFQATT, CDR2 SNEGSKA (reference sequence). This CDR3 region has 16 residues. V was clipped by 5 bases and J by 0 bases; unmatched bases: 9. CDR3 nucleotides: TGCAGTGCTCACAAACAGGGGGTAGGCTCCTACAATGAGCAGTTCTTC. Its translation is CSAHKQGVGSYNEQFF.

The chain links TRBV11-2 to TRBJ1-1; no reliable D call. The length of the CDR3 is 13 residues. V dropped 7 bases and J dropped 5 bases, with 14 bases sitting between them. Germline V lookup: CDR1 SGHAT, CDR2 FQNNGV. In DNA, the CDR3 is TGTGCCAGCACCCTCGCGTCTGGTACTGAAGCTTTCTTT. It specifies CASTLASGTEAFF.

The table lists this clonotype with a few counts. The CDR3 coding sequence is TGCAGTGCTCCCGGGACAGGGTACTCCTATAATTCACCCCTCCACTTT. Its translation: CSAPGTGYSYNSPLHF. The chain couples TRBV20-1 to TRBJ1-6, with TRBD1 matching over 9 bases. CDR3 length: 16 amino acids. Germline V gives CDR1 DFQATT, CDR2 SNEGSKA (reference sequence). The trim removed 5 bases at V and 0 bases at J, leaving 5 bases unmatched.

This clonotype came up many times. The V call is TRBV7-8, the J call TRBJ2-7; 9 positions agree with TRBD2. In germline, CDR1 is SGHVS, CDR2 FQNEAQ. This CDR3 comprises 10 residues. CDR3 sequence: CGGRAAEQYV. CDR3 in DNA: TGTGGCGGGAGGGCGGCCGAGCAGTACGTC.

CDR3: CASSTPLGPYEQYF. The DNA of the CDR3 is TGTGCCAGCAGCACCCCCTTGGGCCCCTACGAGCAGTACTTC. The chain has TRBV7-8 and TRBJ2-7; no clear D. Trimming shortened V by 5 bases and J by 2 bases, and 13 bases separated the two germline ends. From germline, CDR1 is SGHVS and CDR2 FQNEAQ. The CDR3 is made up of 14 amino acids.

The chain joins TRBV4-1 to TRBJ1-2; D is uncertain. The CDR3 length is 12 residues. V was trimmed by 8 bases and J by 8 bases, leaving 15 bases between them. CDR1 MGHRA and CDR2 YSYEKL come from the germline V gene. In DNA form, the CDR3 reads TGCGCCAGCCTCGCCGGGAGGGAAGGCTACACCTTC. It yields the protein CASLAGREGYTF.

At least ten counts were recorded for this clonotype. CDR3 sequence: CASSLGFWGQRLLNYGYTF. DNA for the CDR3: TGTGCCAGCAGCTTAGGGTTTTGGGGACAGCGATTACTTAACTATGGCTACACCTTC. This sequence joins TRBV7-9 and TRBJ1-2; 7 bases agree with TRBD1. The V and J ends lost 1 base and 1 base, in that order; junction bases with no gene match: 15. The CDR3 extends over 19 amino acids. CDR1 and CDR2 (germline): SEHNR, FQNEAQ (reference sequence).

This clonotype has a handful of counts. The DNA of the CDR3 is TGCGCCAGCAGCCAAGATTACAGTGGGGGACAGCCCCAGCATTTT. This translates into CASSQDYSGGQPQHF. The V and J genes are TRBV4-1 and TRBJ1-5; D is possibly TRBD1 (5 bases). Germline CDR1 reads MGHRA; CDR2 reads YSYEKL. Between the trimmed V and J ends, which lost 0 bases and 7 bases, there was a span of 13 bases. The CDR3 totals 15 residues.

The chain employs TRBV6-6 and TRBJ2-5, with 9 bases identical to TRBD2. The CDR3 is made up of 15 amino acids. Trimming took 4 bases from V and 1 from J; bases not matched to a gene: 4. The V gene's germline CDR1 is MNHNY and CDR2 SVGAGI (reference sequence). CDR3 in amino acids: CASSFRLAAQETQYF. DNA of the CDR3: TGTGCCAGCAGTTTTCGACTAGCGGCCCAAGAGACCCAGTACTTC.

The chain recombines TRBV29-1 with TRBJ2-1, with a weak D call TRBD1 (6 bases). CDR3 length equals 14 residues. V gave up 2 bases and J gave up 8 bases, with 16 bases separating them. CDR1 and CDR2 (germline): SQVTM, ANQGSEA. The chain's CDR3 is CSVERRGGGDEQFF. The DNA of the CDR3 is TGCAGCGTTGAACGCAGGGGCGGAGGAGATGAGCAGTTCTTC.

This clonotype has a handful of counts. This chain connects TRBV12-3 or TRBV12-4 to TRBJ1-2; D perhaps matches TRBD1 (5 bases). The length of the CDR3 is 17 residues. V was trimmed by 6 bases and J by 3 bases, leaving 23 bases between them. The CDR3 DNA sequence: TGTGCCAGCAGCCCGGGGGTAGGAGGTTTTGAGGACTATGGCTACACCTTC. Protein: CASSPGVGGFEDYGYTF.

CDR3 sequence reads: CSVGQGNTGELFF. For the CDR3, the DNA is TGCAGCGTTGGGCAGGGGAACACCGGGGAGCTGTTTTTT. This chain joins TRBV29-1 and TRBJ2-2, with D tentatively TRBD1 (5 bases). Germline V gives CDR1 SQVTM, CDR2 ANQGSEA. V was shortened by 4 bases and J by 1 base, with 7 bases between the two germline ends. CDR3 length: 13 amino acids.

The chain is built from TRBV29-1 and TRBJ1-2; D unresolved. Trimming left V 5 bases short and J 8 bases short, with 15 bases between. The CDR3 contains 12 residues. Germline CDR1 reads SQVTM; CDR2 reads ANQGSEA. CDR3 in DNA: TGCAGCGTTAGGGCACGCCGAGGGGGCTACACCTTC. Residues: CSVRARRGGYTF.

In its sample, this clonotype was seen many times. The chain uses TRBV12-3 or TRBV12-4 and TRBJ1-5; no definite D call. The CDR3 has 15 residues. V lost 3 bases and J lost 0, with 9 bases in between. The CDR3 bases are TGTGCCAGCAGTTTGGCAGACTATAGCAATCAGCCCCAGCATTTT. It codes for CASSLADYSNQPQHF.

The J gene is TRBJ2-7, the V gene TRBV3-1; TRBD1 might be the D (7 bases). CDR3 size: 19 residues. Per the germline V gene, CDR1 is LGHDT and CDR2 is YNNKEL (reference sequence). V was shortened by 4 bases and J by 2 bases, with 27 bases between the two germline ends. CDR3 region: CASSLSRRGPLVGPYEQYF. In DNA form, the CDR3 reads TGTGCCAGCAGCCTCAGCCGGAGGGGGCCTTTGGTGGGGCCCTACGAGCAGTACTTC.

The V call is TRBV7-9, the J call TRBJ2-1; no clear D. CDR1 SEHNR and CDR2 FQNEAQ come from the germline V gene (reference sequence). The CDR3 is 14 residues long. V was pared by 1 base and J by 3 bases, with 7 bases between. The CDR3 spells CASSLVQFYNEQFF. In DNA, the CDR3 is TGTGCCAGCAGCTTAGTACAGTTCTACAATGAGCAGTTCTTC.

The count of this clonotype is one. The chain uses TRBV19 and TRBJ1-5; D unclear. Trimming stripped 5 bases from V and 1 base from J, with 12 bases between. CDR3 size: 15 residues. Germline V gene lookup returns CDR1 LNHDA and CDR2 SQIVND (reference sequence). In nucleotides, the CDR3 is TGTGCCAGTAGTTGGAGGAGAGAAAGCAATCAGCCCCAGCATTTT. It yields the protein CASSWRRESNQPQHF.

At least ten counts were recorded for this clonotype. This CDR3 reads CASSLDPDSNTEAFF. The CDR3 DNA is TGTGCCAGCAGCTTAGATCCTGACTCGAACACTGAAGCTTTCTTT. The V call is TRBV7-8, the J call TRBJ1-1; D uncertain. CDR1 and CDR2 (germline): SGHVS, FQNEAQ. Trimming left V 1 base short and J 1 base short, with 10 bases between. The CDR3 sequence is 15 residues long.

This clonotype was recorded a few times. The CDR3 protein is CASITGTNYPDTQYF. The CDR3 DNA reads as TGTGCCAGCATCACCGGGACTAACTATCCAGATACGCAGTATTTT. The chain couples TRBV12-3 or TRBV12-4 to TRBJ2-3; 7 positions agree with TRBD2. The CDR3 sequence is 15 residues long. The junction had 11 bases not matched to a gene; V was cut back by 7 bases and J by 4 bases.

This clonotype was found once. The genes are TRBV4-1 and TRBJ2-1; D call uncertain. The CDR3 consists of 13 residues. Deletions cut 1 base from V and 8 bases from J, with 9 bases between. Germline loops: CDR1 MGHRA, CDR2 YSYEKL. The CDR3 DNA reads TGCGCCAGCAGCCAAGTGTTGGTAGATGAGCAGTTCTTC. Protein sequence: CASSQVLVDEQFF.

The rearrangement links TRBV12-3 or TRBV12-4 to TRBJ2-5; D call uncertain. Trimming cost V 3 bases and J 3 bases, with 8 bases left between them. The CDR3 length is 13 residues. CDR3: CASSFQMEETQYF. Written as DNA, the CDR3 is TGTGCCAGCAGTTTCCAGATGGAAGAGACCCAGTACTTC.

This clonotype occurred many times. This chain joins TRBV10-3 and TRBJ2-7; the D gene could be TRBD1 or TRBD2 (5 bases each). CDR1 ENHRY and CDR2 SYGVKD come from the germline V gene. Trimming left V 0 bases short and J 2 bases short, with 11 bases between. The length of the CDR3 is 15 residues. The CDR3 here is CAISESAGRTYEQYV. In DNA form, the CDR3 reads TGTGCCATCAGTGAGTCGGCAGGGAGAACCTACGAGCAGTACGTC.

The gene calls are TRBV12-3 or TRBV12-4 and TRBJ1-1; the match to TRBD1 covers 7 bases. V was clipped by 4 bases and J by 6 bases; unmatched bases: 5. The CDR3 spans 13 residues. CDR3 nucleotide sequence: TGTGCCAGCAGTTCGACGGGGACAGCTGAAGCTTTCTTT. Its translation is CASSSTGTAEAFF.